A single sample gave rise to the 23 T cell receptor beta chains below, sequenced in a study of blood T cells in healthy people across ages. A sample-barcoded 5' primer and a J-beta primer mix were used in a second PCR of about 7 to 12 cycles. TCRdb re-derived calls from the 5' RACE reads in MiXCR, one entry per CDR3 protein. The sample consists of around 1,500,000 distinct CDR3 sequences, 42% of them appearing once. The sample taken for sequencing was blood. The receptors here all came from a woman between 18 and 29 years old in good health.

This clonotype was recorded only once. The chain is built from TRBV2 and TRBJ2-1; perhaps TRBD2 as D (5 bases). The closer fit of TRBJ2-7 to the DNA end suggests the J call may be wrong. CDR1 is SNHLY, CDR2 FYNNEI, per germline. The CDR3 is 16 residues long. The CDR3 region has the DNA TGTGCCAGCAGTGTCTCGGGGTTGAGCTCCTACAATGAGCAGTACTTC. It encodes CASSVSGLSSYNEQYF.

This rearrangement joins TRBV3-1 to TRBJ2-4, with 14 nucleotides matching TRBD2. The CDR3 consists of 15 residues. Germline V lookup: CDR1 LGHDT, CDR2 YNNKEL (reference sequence). Trimming took 3 bases from V and 9 from J; bases not matched to a gene: 4. The CDR3 sequence: CASSQGLAGVSIQYF. CDR3 in DNA: TGTGCCAGCAGCCAGGGACTAGCGGGAGTGAGCATTCAGTACTTC.

V gene TRBV20-1 combines with J gene TRBJ2-3; D is unclear. In germline, CDR1 is DFQATT, CDR2 SNEGSKA (reference sequence). This CDR3 is 17 amino acids long. Trimming stripped 0 bases from V and 0 bases from J, with 16 bases between. The CDR3 nucleotides read TGCAGTGCTAGAGATTCCTCCCTTAATAGGAGCACAGATACGCAGTATTTT. This translates into CSARDSSLNRSTDTQYF.

The rearrangement uses TRBV7-9 and TRBJ2-3; tentative D call: TRBD1 (6 bases). Trimming left V 4 bases short and J 0 bases short, with 17 bases between. Germline CDR1 and CDR2: SEHNR and FQNEAQ (reference sequence). CDR3 length equals 17 residues. CDR3 sequence reads: CASSSTRGSFSTDTQYF. CDR3 coding DNA: TGTGCCAGCAGCTCCACCAGGGGATCTTTTAGCACAGATACGCAGTATTTT.

This chain uses TRBV12-3 or TRBV12-4 with TRBJ1-4; 7 bases line up with TRBD1. V lost 5 bases and J lost 8; bases outside the gene matches: 11. CDR3 length: 15 amino acids. The chain's CDR3 is CASSPDRIVMEKLFF. CDR3 sequence (DNA): TGTGCCAGCAGTCCGGACAGGATCGTGATGGAAAAACTGTTTTTT.

As concerns this clonotype: Given a much more abundant clone one base away, this may be a read error. V usage is TRBV11-2 and J usage is TRBJ2-3, with D unresolved. This CDR3 has 13 residues. Germline V gene sequence: CDR1 SGHAT, CDR2 FQNNGV. CDR3 in DNA: TGTGCCGGCAGCCCGGACCTCACAGATACGCAGTATTTT. This sequence encodes CAGSPDLTDTQYF.

The J gene is TRBJ2-3, the V gene TRBV6-5, with 7 bases aligning to TRBD2. V shed 6 bases, J shed 5 bases, and the junction held 8 bases outside the gene matches. The CDR3 spans 14 residues. Germline CDR1 MNHEY, CDR2 SVGAGI. The CDR3 here is CASRPTWGGDTQYF. The CDR3, as DNA: TGTGCCAGCAGGCCCACCTGGGGGGGAGATACGCAGTATTTT.

This clonotype has at least ten counts. The chain carries TRBV7-2 and TRBJ2-7; 12 nucleotides agree with TRBD2. V trimming: 5 bases; J trimming: 3 bases; junction bases outside the gene matches: 8. This CDR3 comprises 16 residues. The germline gives CDR1 SGHTA, CDR2 FQGNSA. CDR3 in DNA: TGTGCCAGCAGCACTAGGACTAGCGGGAAACTCTACGAGCAGTACTTC. Translation gives CASSTRTSGKLYEQYF.

This clonotype has more than one count but fewer than ten. The chain recombines TRBV11-1 with TRBJ2-1; possible D gene TRBD2, 6 bases. CDR1 and CDR2 from the germline V gene are SGHAT and FQDESV (reference sequence). The CDR3 spans 14 residues. The germline V and J ends were trimmed by 6 bases and 8 bases, with 17 bases remaining between them. The CDR3 loop reads CASSPTRRGDEQFF. The CDR3, as DNA: TGTGCCAGCAGTCCGACTAGGAGGGGCGATGAGCAGTTCTTC.

The table lists this clonotype with many counts. The junction departs from the called germline gene at one end, perhaps through a read error. The V and J genes are TRBV3-1 and TRBJ2-1; no firm D call. CDR3 length equals 14 residues. The V gene's germline CDR1 is LGHDT and CDR2 YNNKEL (reference sequence). Here the CDR3 reads CASSQASSYNEQFF. The CDR3 DNA is TGTGCCAGCAGTCAAGCTTCCTCCTACAATGAGCAGTTCTTC.

The rearrangement links TRBV7-6 to TRBJ1-1; the match to TRBD1 covers 9 bases. Germline V gives CDR1 SGHVS, CDR2 FNYEAQ. Trimming removed 5 bases from V and 1 base from J; junction bases left unmatched: 11. The CDR3 runs to 17 residues. CDR3: CASSPGQGRNPNTEAFF. The CDR3 DNA reads as TGTGCCAGCAGCCCAGGACAGGGGCGAAACCCGAACACTGAAGCTTTCTTT. Using reference TRBV7-6 and TRBJ1-1 for the parts outside the CDR3, the full variable domain is GAGVSQSPRYKVTKRGQDVALRCDPISGHVSLYWYRQALGQGPEFLTYFNYEAQQDKSGLPNDRFSAERPEGSISTLTIQRTEQRDSAMYRCASSPGQGRNPNTEAFFGQGTRLTVV.

DNA for the CDR3: TGCAGTGCTAGAGGTCGTAGCGGCAATGAGCAGTTCTTC. The encoded protein is CSARGRSGNEQFF. This sequence joins TRBV20-1 and TRBJ2-1, with a possible D match to TRBD2 (6 bases). CDR1 and CDR2 from the germline V gene are DFQATT and SNEGSKA (reference sequence). Trimming left V 1 base short and J 6 bases short, with 10 bases between. The CDR3 contains 13 residues.

The chain is built from TRBV6-1 and TRBJ1-3; TRBD1 matches at 7 bases. Losses at the gene ends were 5 bases for V and 4 bases for J; bases not matched to a gene: 5. The CDR3 totals 14 residues. The germline V gene has CDR1 MNHNS and CDR2 SASEGT. CDR3 nucleotides: TGTGCCAGCAGTAATACAGGGGAGGGAAACACCATATATTTT. This gives the protein CASSNTGEGNTIYF.

This clonotype is a singleton in its sample. This chain uses TRBV14 with TRBJ1-1, with D maybe TRBD1 (5 bases). CDR3 length equals 15 residues. Deletions cut 2 bases from V and 3 bases from J, with 13 bases between. The germline CDR1 and CDR2 sequences are SGHDN and FVKESK. The chain's CDR3 is CASSQHPGGDTEAFF. Here the CDR3 DNA reads TGTGCCAGCAGCCAACATCCAGGAGGGGACACTGAAGCTTTCTTT.

In this sample, this clonotype turned up a few times. The chain links TRBV6-1 to TRBJ2-7; D unresolved. The CDR3 runs to 13 residues. Trimming took 3 bases from V and 0 from J, leaving 6 bases between them. Germline assignment: CDR1 MNHNS and CDR2 SASEGT. The CDR3 spells CASSEAASYEQYF. For the CDR3, the DNA is TGTGCCAGCAGTGAGGCAGCCTCCTACGAGCAGTACTTC.

V is TRBV6-1 and J is TRBJ2-3; D call uncertain. The CDR3 is 14 amino acids. CDR1 MNHNS and CDR2 SASEGT come from the germline V gene. Between the trimmed V and J ends, which lost 4 bases and 0 bases, there was a span of 8 bases. The CDR3 reads CASSAGFSTDTQYF. In DNA, the CDR3 is TGTGCCAGCAGTGCCGGGTTTAGCACAGATACGCAGTATTTT.

This clonotype was observed a few times. The chain carries TRBV4-2 and TRBJ1-2; D remains unclear. The V gene lost 1 base and the J gene lost 8 bases, with 17 bases spanning the gap. Germline V CDR1 and CDR2: LGHNA, YNFKEQ. CDR3 length equals 15 residues. CDR3 nucleotides: TGTGCCAGCAGCCAAGTGGATCGGGATCTACGAGGCTACACCTTC. Its protein is CASSQVDRDLRGYTF.

The chain joins TRBV29-1 to TRBJ2-4, with D perhaps being TRBD1 or TRBD2 (6 bases each). The tail of the sequence fits TRBJ2-7 better, so the J call may be wrong. Germline loops: CDR1 SQVTM, CDR2 ANQGSEA. The CDR3 totals 13 residues. This chain's CDR3 is CSVVVGGAPEQYF. The DNA for the CDR3 is TGCAGCGTTGTAGTCGGGGGCGCGCCCGAGCAGTACTTC.

The chain has TRBV3-1 and TRBJ1-5; D perhaps matches TRBD1 (5 bases). The V gene's germline CDR1 is LGHDT and CDR2 YNNKEL (reference sequence). Trimming pared 1 base from V and 8 bases from J, leaving 12 bases between. The CDR3 length is 14 residues. CDR3: CASSQGRGGEPQHF. The CDR3 DNA sequence: TGTGCCAGCAGCCAAGGTCGGGGGGGTGAGCCCCAGCATTTT.

J is TRBJ2-2 and V is TRBV2; TRBD2 matches at 13 bases. V gave up 4 bases and J gave up 8 bases; unmatched junction bases: 4. From germline, CDR1 is SNHLY and CDR2 FYNNEI. This CDR3 has 15 residues. CDR3 coding DNA: TGTGCCAGCAGTGGTCTGGGACTAGCGGGAGGGGAGCTGTTTTTT. This codes for CASSGLGLAGGELFF. Complete variable domain (other parts from reference TRBV2 and TRBJ2-2): EPEVTQTPSHQVTQMGQEVILRCVPISNHLYFYWYRQILGQKVEFLVSFYNNEISEKSEIFDDQFSVERPDGSNFTLKIRSTKLEDSAMYFCASSGLGLAGGELFFGEGSRLTVL.

The V gene is TRBV11-2, the J gene TRBJ2-1; D is perhaps TRBD1 (6 bases). V lost 5 bases and J 8 bases, leaving 22 bases between the germline ends. Germline values: CDR1 SGHAT, CDR2 FQNNGV. The CDR3 runs 16 residues. The CDR3 loop is CASSPRGGGREDEQFF. The CDR3 nucleotides are TGTGCCAGCAGCCCACGAGGGGGTGGGAGAGAGGATGAGCAGTTCTTC.

This clonotype turned up a few times. The junction differs from germline at one of its ends, possibly a read error. J is TRBJ2-2 and V is TRBV12-3 or TRBV12-4; D unresolved. The length of the CDR3 is 13 residues. Here the CDR3 reads CASRFPNTGELFF. The CDR3 region has the DNA TGTGCCAGCCGTTTCCCAAACACCGGGGAGCTGTTTTTT.

The rearrangement joins TRBV20-1 to TRBJ1-6; the D is unclear. V lost 1 base and J 7 bases, leaving 11 bases between the germline ends. The V gene's germline CDR1 is DFQATT and CDR2 SNEGSKA (reference sequence). This CDR3 is built from 14 residues. The CDR3 protein is CSARGGGWNSPLHF. For the CDR3, the DNA is TGCAGTGCTAGAGGCGGCGGCTGGAATTCACCCCTCCACTTT.